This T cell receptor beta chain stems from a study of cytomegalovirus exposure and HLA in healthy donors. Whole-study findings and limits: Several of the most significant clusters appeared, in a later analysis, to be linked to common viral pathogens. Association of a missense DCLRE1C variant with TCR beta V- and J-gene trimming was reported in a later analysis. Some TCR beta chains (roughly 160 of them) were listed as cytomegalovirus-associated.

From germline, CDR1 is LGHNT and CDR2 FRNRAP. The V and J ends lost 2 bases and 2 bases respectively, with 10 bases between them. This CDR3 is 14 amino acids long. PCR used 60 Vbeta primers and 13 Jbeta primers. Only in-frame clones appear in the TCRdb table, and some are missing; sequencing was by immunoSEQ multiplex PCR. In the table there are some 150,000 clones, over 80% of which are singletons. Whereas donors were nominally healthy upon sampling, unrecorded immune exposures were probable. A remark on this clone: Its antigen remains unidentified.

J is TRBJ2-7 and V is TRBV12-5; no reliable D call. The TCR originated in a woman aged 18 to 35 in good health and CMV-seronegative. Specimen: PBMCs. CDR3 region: CASGLRQVAYEQYF. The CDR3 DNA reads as TGTGCTAGTGGTTTGAGGCAGGTGGCCTACGAGCAGTACTTC.